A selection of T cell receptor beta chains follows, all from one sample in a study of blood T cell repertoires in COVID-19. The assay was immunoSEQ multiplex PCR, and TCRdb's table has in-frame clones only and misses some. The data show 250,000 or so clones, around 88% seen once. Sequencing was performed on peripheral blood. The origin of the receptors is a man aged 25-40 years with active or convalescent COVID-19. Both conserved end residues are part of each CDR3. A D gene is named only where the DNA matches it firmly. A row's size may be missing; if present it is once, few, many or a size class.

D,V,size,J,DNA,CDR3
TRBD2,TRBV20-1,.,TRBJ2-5,TGCAGTGCTAGTGTTAGCGGGGTTTTTCATGGGATGGAGACCCAGTACTTC,CSASVSGVFHGMETQYF
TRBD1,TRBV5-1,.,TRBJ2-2,TGCGCCGGGGGGACAGGGACGAACACCGGGGAGCTGTTTTTT,CAGGTGTNTGELFF
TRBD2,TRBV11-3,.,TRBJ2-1,TGTGCCAGCAGCTCCGGACTAGCATCCACTGAGCAGTTCTTC,CASSSGLASTEQFF
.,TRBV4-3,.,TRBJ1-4,TGCGCCAGCAGCCAAGAGAGGGCCCTGAATGAAAAACTGTTTTTT,CASSQERALNEKLFF
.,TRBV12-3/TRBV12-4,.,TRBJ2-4,TGTGCCAGCAGTTTAGATCAGGGAAACATTCAGTACTTC,CASSLDQGNIQYF
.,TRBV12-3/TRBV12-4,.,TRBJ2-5,TGTGCCAGCAGAGGACGGGAACAAGAGACCCAGTACTTC,CASRGREQETQYF
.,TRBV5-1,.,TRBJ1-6,TGCGCCAGCAGCTTACGGGAGCTCAACGCTGATAATTCACCCCTCCACTTT,CASSLRELNADNSPLHF
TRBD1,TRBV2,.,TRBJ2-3,TGTGCCAGCAGTCAAGACAGGGTTAGCACAGATACGCAGTATTTT,CASSQDRVSTDTQYF
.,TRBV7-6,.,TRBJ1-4,TGTGCCAGCAGCTCGGGGGGCGCGAGGAGGGAAAAACTGTTTTTT,CASSSGGARREKLFF
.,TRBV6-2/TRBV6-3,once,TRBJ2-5,TGTGCCAGCAGTTCCTACGTTAAAACCCAGTACTTC,CASSSYVKTQYF
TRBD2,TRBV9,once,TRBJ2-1,TGTGCCAGCAGCGTAGTTACTAGCGGGGGGTCCGAGCAGTTCTTC,CASSVVTSGGSEQFF
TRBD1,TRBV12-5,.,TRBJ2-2,TGTGCTAGTGGTCGCCGGACAGGGGAGGTCACCGGGGAGCTGTTTTTT,CASGRRTGEVTGELFF